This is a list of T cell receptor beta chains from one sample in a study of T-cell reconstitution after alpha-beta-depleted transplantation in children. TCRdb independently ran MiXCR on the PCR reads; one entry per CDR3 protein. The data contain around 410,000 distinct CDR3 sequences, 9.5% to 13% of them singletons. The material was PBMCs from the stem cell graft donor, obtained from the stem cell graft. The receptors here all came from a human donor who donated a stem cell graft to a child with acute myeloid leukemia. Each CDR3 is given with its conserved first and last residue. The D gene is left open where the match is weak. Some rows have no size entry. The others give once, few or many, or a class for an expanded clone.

CATSRDVGTYGYTF	TGTGCCACCAGCAGAGATGTTGGAACCTATGGCTACACCTTC	14	-	-	TRBJ1-2	TRBV15
CSAGTQWGETQYF	TGCAGTGCCGGGACTCAATGGGGAGAGACCCAGTACTTC	13	-	many	TRBJ2-5	TRBV20-1
CASSVDFGTGGYNEQFF	TGTGCCAGCAGCGTAGATTTCGGGACAGGGGGGTACAATGAGCAGTTCTTC	17	TRBD1	-	TRBJ2-1	TRBV9
CSALYRNTDTQYF	TGCAGTGCCCTATACAGAAACACAGATACGCAGTATTTT	13	-	many	TRBJ2-3	TRBV20-1
CASGLGQLIGYTF	TGTGCTAGTGGTTTGGGACAGTTGATAGGCTACACCTTC	13	-	many	TRBJ1-2	TRBV12-5
CASSLREKGYGYTF	TGCGCCAGCAGCCTAAGGGAAAAGGGGTATGGCTACACCTTC	14	-	-	TRBJ1-2	TRBV5-1
CASSAASTPYEQYF	TGCGCCAGCTCGGCGGCCAGTACCCCCTACGAGCAGTACTTC	14	-	few	TRBJ2-7	TRBV5-1
CASSFFSGATDTQYF	TGTGCCAGCAGCTTTTTTAGCGGGGCCACAGATACGCAGTATTTT	15	TRBD2	many	TRBJ2-3	TRBV7-2
CASGGTEAFF	TGTGCCAGCGGGGGGACTGAAGCTTTCTTT	10	-	-	TRBJ1-1	TRBV12-3/TRBV12-4
CSAREGDSPGVPQHF	TGCAGTGCTAGAGAGGGGGACAGCCCGGGAGTGCCCCAGCATTTT	15	TRBD1	-	TRBJ1-5	TRBV20-1
CASSQARGQGTEAFF	TGTGCCAGCAGCCAAGCCAGGGGCCAGGGGACTGAAGCTTTCTTT	15	-	few	TRBJ1-1	TRBV4-2
CSASGSRGVFETQYF	TGCAGTGCCTCCGGTAGTAGGGGGGTATTTGAGACCCAGTACTTC	15	-	many	TRBJ2-5	TRBV20-1
CASSADRVPHYGYTF	TGTGCCAGCAGCGCCGACAGGGTCCCCCACTATGGCTACACCTTC	15	TRBD1	many	TRBJ1-2	TRBV9
CASGTGTGYGYTF	TGTGCCAGCGGAACTGGGACAGGCTATGGCTACACCTTC	13	TRBD1	-	TRBJ1-2	TRBV7-2
CASSYYQTQYF	TGTGCCAGCAGTTACTACCAGACCCAGTACTTC	11	-	few	TRBJ2-5	TRBV6-5
CASSREGGKLFF	TGTGCCAGCAGCCGGGAAGGAGGAAAACTGTTTTTT	12	-	-	TRBJ1-4	TRBV11-2
CSAFDLVSYNEQFF	TGCAGTGCTTTTGATTTGGTTTCCTACAATGAGCAGTTCTTC	14	-	-	TRBJ2-1	TRBV20-1
CASSFDSGWNQPQHF	TGTGCCAGCAGCTTCGATTCGGGTTGGAATCAGCCCCAGCATTTT	15	-	-	TRBJ1-5	TRBV7-2
CASSSTQTGVETQYF	TGTGCCAGCAGCTCCACCCAGACAGGGGTGGAGACCCAGTACTTC	15	TRBD1	-	TRBJ2-5	TRBV6-1
CSVERGTGAADTQYF	TGCAGCGTTGAAAGAGGGACAGGGGCAGCAGATACGCAGTATTTT	15	TRBD1	few	TRBJ2-3	TRBV29-1
CASSYYSGLAGDREQFF	TGTGCCAGCAGTTATTATTCGGGACTAGCGGGAGATAGGGAGCAGTTCTTC	17	TRBD2	once	TRBJ2-1	TRBV12-3/TRBV12-4
CASSLYKGELFF	TGTGCTAGCAGCCTCTACAAGGGGGAGCTGTTTTTT	12	-	-	TRBJ2-2	TRBV7-7
CASTTKGGNEQFF	TGTGCCAGCACCACGAAGGGGGGCAATGAGCAGTTCTTC	13	-	many	TRBJ2-1	TRBV5-6
CASQRGGGNTIYF	TGTGCCAGCCAGAGGGGGGGTGGAAACACCATATATTTT	13	-	few	TRBJ1-3	TRBV9
CASSAIQVNYGYTF	TGTGCCAGCAGTGCGATACAGGTTAACTATGGCTACACCTTC	14	-	many	TRBJ1-2	TRBV12-3/TRBV12-4
CASSLQGRAQDTQYF	TGCGCCAGCAGCCTACAGGGCCGCGCACAAGATACGCAGTATTTT	15	-	-	TRBJ2-3	TRBV5-1
CASSSSGTSRSEQFF	TGTGCCAGCAGCTCCTCCGGGACTAGCCGGTCTGAGCAGTTCTTC	15	TRBD2	-	TRBJ2-1	TRBV7-1
CASSLRGTDTGELFF	TGTGCCAGCAGCTTACGGGGGACAGACACCGGGGAGCTGTTTTTT	15	-	many	TRBJ2-2	TRBV7-2
CASSFREGTNEKLFF	TGTGCCAGCAGTTTCAGGGAGGGGACTAATGAAAAACTGTTTTTT	15	-	-	TRBJ1-4	TRBV12-3/TRBV12-4
CASSLTGGGFETQYF	TGCGCCAGCAGCCTTACAGGGGGCGGTTTCGAGACCCAGTACTTC	15	TRBD1	few	TRBJ2-5	TRBV5-1
CSAEKGGAGQETQYF	TGCAGTGCGGAGAAGGGGGGGGCAGGTCAAGAGACCCAGTACTTC	15	-	-	TRBJ2-5	TRBV20-1
CAISEDVLKRAPPIEQFF	TGTGCCATCAGTGAGGATGTTTTGAAGCGCGCCCCACCCATCGAGCAGTTCTTC	18	-	few	TRBJ2-1	TRBV10-3
CASSVGEQETQYF	TGTGCCAGCAGCGTTGGGGAACAAGAGACCCAGTACTTC	13	-	many	TRBJ2-5	TRBV9
CASSYSGGHEQYF	TGTGCCAGCAGCTACTCAGGGGGCCACGAGCAGTACTTC	13	TRBD1	-	TRBJ2-7	TRBV7-2
CASSLDETGGSGYTF	TGTGCCAGCAGCTTAGATGAGACAGGGGGATCTGGCTACACCTTC	15	TRBD1	many	TRBJ1-2	TRBV7-6
CASSPRETRHYGYTF	TGTGCCAGCAGTCCGCGGGAGACGCGACACTATGGCTACACCTTC	15	-	many	TRBJ1-2	TRBV28
CASSLGSDSPYEQYF	TGTGCCAGCAGCTTGGGTTCGGACAGTCCTTACGAGCAGTACTTC	15	-	-	TRBJ2-7	TRBV7-2
CASSQRQQGADSPLHF	TGCGCCAGCAGCCAACGCCAGCAGGGAGCGGATTCACCCCTCCACTTT	16	-	-	TRBJ1-6	TRBV5-1
CASSSSITSGPTDTQYF	TGTGCCAGCAGCTCCTCAATTACTAGCGGTCCCACAGATACGCAGTATTTT	17	TRBD2	-	TRBJ2-3	TRBV9
CASSPRQGASGANVLTF	TGTGCCAGCTCGCCCAGACAGGGGGCGTCTGGGGCCAACGTCCTGACTTTC	17	TRBD1	-	TRBJ2-6	TRBV18
CASSLGGPYPNTEAFF	TGCGCCAGCAGCCTGGGGGGGCCATACCCGAACACTGAAGCTTTCTTT	16	-	-	TRBJ1-1	TRBV5-1
CASSQEGQYF	TGCGCCAGCAGCCAAGAAGGCCAGTACTTC	10	-	few	TRBJ2-5	TRBV4-1
CATSSRRGAGFGANVLTF	TGTGCCACCAGCTCACGTCGGGGGGCAGGATTTGGGGCCAACGTCCTGACTTTC	18	-	few	TRBJ2-6	TRBV15